This TCR beta chain was recorded in a study of regulatory T cells in long-lasting Graves disease. Building the TCR beta libraries relied on iRepertoire HTBI primers, and CDR3 regions underwent Arm-PCR. TCRdb called the multiplex PCR reads again in MiXCR, with one record for every CDR3 protein. The repertoire holds a few hundred thousand distinct CDR3 sequences, with about 14% as singletons. This CDR3 region has 20 residues. The V gene end was trimmed by 3 bases and the J gene end by 0 bases; junction bases not matched to a gene: 16. Germline CDR1 SGHRS, CDR2 YFSETQ. The time point was: newly diagnosed GD, antithyroid drugs for less than 3 months. RNA isolated from PBMCs was used to make the TCR library. A further study also used this sample, focusing on T cells in Graves' hyperthyroidism and ophthalmopathy.

J is TRBJ2-1 and V is TRBV5-1, with 9 positions matching TRBD1. This TCR was recovered from a man aged 25-45 years with Graves disease. The sample was peripheral blood mononuclear cells (PBMCs), taken at new diagnosis, from a patient treated with antithyroid drugs. CDR3 region: CASSSIPGQGIQSSYNEQFF. The CDR3 DNA reads TGCGCCAGCAGCTCGATTCCGGGACAGGGAATACAAAGCTCCTACAATGAGCAGTTCTTC. Based on the CDR3 plus reference TRBV5-1 and TRBJ2-1, the full variable domain is KAGVTQTPRYLIKTRGQQVTLSCSPISGHRSVSWYQQTPGQGLQFLFEYFSETQRNKGNFPGRFSGRQFSNSRSEMNVSTLELGDSALYLCASSSIPGQGIQSSYNEQFFGPGTRLTVL.